The 25 T cell receptor beta chains below were found in one sample sequenced in a study of CXCR3-negative and CXCR3-positive naive CD8 T cells. Broader study findings: Researchers report that CXCR3-positive naive cells carry more hydrophobic TRB CDR3s than CXCR3-negative naive cells.

Preparation of TRB cDNA libraries relied on 5' RACE carrying UMI labels. TCRdb reanalyzed the 5' RACE reads and collapses them to one entry per CDR3 protein, without DNA. In all, the sample yields 150,000 to 170,000 distinct CDR3 sequences. Antigens for these TCRs are unknown. The source material was naive CXCR3+ CD8+ T cells from blood. Indicated subset: CD45RO-CCR7+CD27+CD95- naive CD8+ T cells expressing CXCR3 (TNR3+). The receptors here all came from a human donor in good health. Some clones in this sample may be carry-over from other donors' samples.

V and J are TRBV6-2 or TRBV6-3 and TRBJ1-5; TCRdb picks TRBD1, but there is no DNA to check that call. The CDR3 covers 19 residues. Germline V gives CDR1 MNHEY, CDR2 SVGEGT. The CDR3 is CASSWARDSLMNYNQPQHF.

The J gene is TRBJ2-1, the V gene TRBV12-3 or TRBV12-4. The CDR3 is made up of 11 amino acids. Here the CDR3 reads CASSLSDEQFF.

This chain links TRBV5-6 with TRBJ2-7; TCRdb designates TRBD2, a call that cannot be tested without DNA. The germline CDR1 and CDR2 sequences are SGHDT and YYEEEE. The CDR3 has 12 amino acids. The CDR3 here is CASSREGFEQYF.

The chain links TRBV20-1 to TRBJ2-1; TCRdb's D gene call, TRBD2, goes unchecked for lack of DNA. The CDR3 contains 14 residues. Per germline, CDR1 DFQATT and CDR2 SNEGSKA (reference sequence). This chain's CDR3 is CSARGLAEGNEQFF.

The chain is built from TRBV27 and TRBJ2-7; TCRdb calls TRBD1, which cannot be checked without DNA. The CDR3 has 14 amino acids. Per germline, CDR1 MNHEY and CDR2 SMNVEV (reference sequence). The CDR3 spells CASSFQGFSYEQYF.

V and J are TRBV9 and TRBJ2-5. This CDR3 has 14 amino acids. Germline V gene data show CDR1 as SGDLS and CDR2 as YYNGEE. The CDR3 loop reads CASSAGLYQETQYF. Using reference TRBV9 and TRBJ2-5 for the parts outside the CDR3, the full variable domain is DSGVTQTPKHLITATGQRVTLRCSPRSGDLSVYWYQQSLDQGLQFLIQYYNGEERAKGNILERFSAQQFPDLHSELNLSSLELGDSALYFCASSAGLYQETQYFGPGTRLLVL.

The rearrangement links TRBV12-3 or TRBV12-4 to TRBJ1-4; the TCRdb call, TRBD1, lacks DNA for checking. The CDR3 runs 14 residues. The CDR3 sequence is CASSWTGTNEKLFF.

The rearrangement joins TRBV2 to TRBJ1-5; TCRdb reports TRBD1, a call that lacks DNA to check it against. The CDR3 has 18 amino acids. Germline V gene sequence: CDR1 SNHLY, CDR2 FYNNEI. The CDR3 loop reads CASSEDPTGANSNQPQHF.

The genes are TRBV6-5 and TRBJ2-1; the TRBD1 assignment by TCRdb is unverifiable without DNA. Germline CDR1 is MNHEY and CDR2 is SVGAGI. The CDR3 runs to 14 residues. CDR3 amino acids: CASSYRTGTDEQFF.

This chain connects TRBV7-6 to TRBJ2-3; lacking DNA, the TRBD2 call made by TCRdb goes unchecked. The CDR3 extends over 16 amino acids. The germline CDR1 and CDR2 sequences are SGHVS and FNYEAQ. Here the CDR3 reads CASSGWTSGGTDTQYF. The full variable domain, its missing parts supplied by reference TRBV7-6 and TRBJ2-3, is GAGVSQSPRYKVTKRGQDVALRCDPISGHVSLYWYRQALGQGPEFLTYFNYEAQQDKSGLPNDRFSAERPEGSISTLTIQRTEQRDSAMYRCASSGWTSGGTDTQYFGPGTRLTVL.

The genes are TRBV12-3 or TRBV12-4 and TRBJ1-4; TCRdb's assignment of TRBD1 cannot be checked, as there is no DNA. The CDR3 runs 13 residues. The CDR3 spells CASSDRDGEKLFF.

The chain couples TRBV27 to TRBJ2-1. The CDR3 totals 13 residues. Germline lookup yields CDR1 MNHEY and CDR2 SMNVEV (reference sequence). CDR3 sequence: CASSSLVDNEQFF.

The chain is built from TRBV12-3 or TRBV12-4 and TRBJ2-7; the D call of TRBD2 rests on TCRdb alone, since no DNA is present to check it. This CDR3 is 12 amino acids long. The CDR3 sequence is CASSHGTGEQYF.

The chain joins TRBV13 to TRBJ2-5. The CDR3 contains 11 residues. From germline, CDR1 is PRHDT and CDR2 FYEKMQ (reference sequence). CDR3 amino acids: CASSSQGTQYF.

The chain employs TRBV11-2 and TRBJ2-1; lacking DNA, the TRBD1 call made by TCRdb goes unchecked. Germline V gene sequence: CDR1 SGHAT, CDR2 FQNNGV. The CDR3 has 15 amino acids. The CDR3 loop reads CASRQTGSSYNEQFF.

The chain carries TRBV15 and TRBJ2-1; TCRdb indicates TRBD2, and absent DNA this call remains unverified. CDR1 and CDR2 (germline): LNHNV, YYDKDF (reference sequence). This CDR3 spans 15 amino acids. CDR3 sequence reads: CATSDSGGGYNEQFF.

The chain links TRBV19 to TRBJ2-6. Germline V CDR1 and CDR2: LNHDA, SQIVND (reference sequence). This CDR3 has 15 residues. The CDR3 spells CASSSWASGANVLTF.

This chain joins TRBV20-1 and TRBJ1-5; TCRdb names TRBD1, which stays unverified in the absence of DNA. Germline V gives CDR1 DFQATT, CDR2 SNEGSKA (reference sequence). This CDR3 has 16 amino acids. CDR3 region: CSARDFRGSGNQPQHF.

This rearrangement joins TRBV29-1 to TRBJ2-1; TCRdb gives TRBD2 as the D gene, but with no DNA this cannot be confirmed. The CDR3 length is 17 residues. Germline-derived CDR1 and CDR2 are SQVTM and ANQGSEA. The CDR3 sequence: CSVEDLGDFPSYNEQFF.

The chain uses TRBV7-9 and TRBJ2-2; the TCRdb call, TRBD2, lacks DNA for checking. Germline CDR1 reads SEHNR; CDR2 reads FQNEAQ (reference sequence). The CDR3 covers 18 residues. The CDR3 is CASSLDSAVGFRVGELFF. The full variable domain, rest sourced from reference TRBV7-9 and TRBJ2-2, is DTGVSQNPRHKITKRGQNVTFRCDPISEHNRLYWYRQTLGQGPEFLTYFQNEAQLEKSRLLSDRFSAERPKGSFSTLEIQRTEQGDSAMYLCASSLDSAVGFRVGELFFGEGSRLTVL.

The rearrangement uses TRBV28 and TRBJ1-1; the D call of TRBD1 rests on TCRdb alone, since no DNA is present to check it. The germline V gene encodes CDR1 MDHEN and CDR2 SYDVKM. The CDR3 is 13 amino acids. CDR3 amino acids: CASSPQGAAEAFF.

This rearrangement joins TRBV12-3 or TRBV12-4 to TRBJ2-1. The CDR3 covers 14 residues. The CDR3 reads CASSLGSRHNEQFF.

This sequence joins TRBV7-9 and TRBJ2-1; the TCRdb D gene call, TRBD1, has no DNA to confirm it. There are 14 residues in the CDR3. CDR1 and CDR2 (germline): SEHNR, FQNEAQ (reference sequence). This CDR3 reads CASSLEGTINEQFF.

The rearrangement joins TRBV7-9 to TRBJ2-1; the D call from TCRdb, TRBD1, cannot be confirmed without DNA. This CDR3 comprises 14 residues. Germline values: CDR1 SEHNR, CDR2 FQNEAQ (reference sequence). The CDR3 reads CASSRTGGDNEQFF.

The rearrangement links TRBV28 to TRBJ2-7; TCRdb reports TRBD2, a call that lacks DNA to check it against. Germline V CDR1 and CDR2: MDHEN, SYDVKM. CDR3 length: 14 amino acids. The chain's CDR3 is CASSLAGPTYEQYF. Based on the CDR3 plus reference TRBV28 and TRBJ2-7, the full variable domain is DVKVTQSSRYLVKRTGEKVFLECVQDMDHENMFWYRQDPGLGLRLIYFSYDVKMKEKGDIPEGYSVSREKKERFSLILESASTNQTSMYLCASSLAGPTYEQYFGPGTRLTVT.